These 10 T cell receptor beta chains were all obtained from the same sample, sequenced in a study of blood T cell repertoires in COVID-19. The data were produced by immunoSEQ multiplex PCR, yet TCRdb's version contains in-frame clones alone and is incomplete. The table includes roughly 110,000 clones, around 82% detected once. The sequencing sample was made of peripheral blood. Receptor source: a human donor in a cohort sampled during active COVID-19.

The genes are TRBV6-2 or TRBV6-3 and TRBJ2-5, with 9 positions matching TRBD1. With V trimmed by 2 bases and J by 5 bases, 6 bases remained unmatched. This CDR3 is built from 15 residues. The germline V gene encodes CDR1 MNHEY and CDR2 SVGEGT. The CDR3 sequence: CASSYGTGGRETQYF. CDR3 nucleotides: TGTGCCAGCAGTTACGGAACAGGGGGCCGGGAGACCCAGTACTTC.

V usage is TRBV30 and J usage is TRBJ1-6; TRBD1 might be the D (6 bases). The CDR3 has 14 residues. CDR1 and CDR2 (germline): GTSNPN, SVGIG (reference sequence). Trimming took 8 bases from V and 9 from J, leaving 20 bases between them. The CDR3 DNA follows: TGTGCCCAAAACACAGGGATTGGTGGTTCACCCCTCCACTTT. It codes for CAQNTGIGGSPLHF.

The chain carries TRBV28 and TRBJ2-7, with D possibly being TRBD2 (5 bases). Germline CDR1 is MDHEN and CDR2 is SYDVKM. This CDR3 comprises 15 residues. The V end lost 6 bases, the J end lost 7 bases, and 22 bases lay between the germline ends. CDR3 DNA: TGTGCCAGCAGCCCCCATGCTAGCACCCGAGTAGAGCAGTACTTC. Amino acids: CASSPHASTRVEQYF.

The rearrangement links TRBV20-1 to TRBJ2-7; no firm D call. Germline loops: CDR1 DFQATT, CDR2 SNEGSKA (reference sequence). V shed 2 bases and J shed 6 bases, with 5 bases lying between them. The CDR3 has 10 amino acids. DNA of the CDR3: TGCAGTGCTAGATTCGGCGAGCAGTACTTC. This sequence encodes CSARFGEQYF.

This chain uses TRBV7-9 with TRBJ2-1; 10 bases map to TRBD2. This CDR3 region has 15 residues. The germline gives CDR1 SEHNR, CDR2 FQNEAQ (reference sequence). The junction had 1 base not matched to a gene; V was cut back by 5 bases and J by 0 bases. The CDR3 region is CASSPSGSSYNEQFF. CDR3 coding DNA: TGTGCCAGCAGCCCTAGCGGGAGCTCCTACAATGAGCAGTTCTTC.

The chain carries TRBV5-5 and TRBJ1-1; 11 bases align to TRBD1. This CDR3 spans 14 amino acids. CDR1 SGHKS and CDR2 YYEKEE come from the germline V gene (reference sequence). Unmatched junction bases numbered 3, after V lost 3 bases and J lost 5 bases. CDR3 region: CASSSGQGVTEAFF. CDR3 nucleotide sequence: TGTGCCAGCAGCTCGGGACAGGGGGTTACTGAAGCTTTCTTT.

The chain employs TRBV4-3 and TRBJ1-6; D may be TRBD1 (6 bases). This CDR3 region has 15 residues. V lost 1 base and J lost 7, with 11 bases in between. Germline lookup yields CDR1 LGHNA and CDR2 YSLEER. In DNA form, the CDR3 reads TGCGCCAGCAGCCAAGTTTACAGGGAAAATTCACCCCTCCACTTT. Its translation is CASSQVYRENSPLHF.

The CDR3 DNA sequence: TGTGCCAGCAGTGGACAGGGGGCGTGGAACACCATATATTTT. Amino acids: CASSGQGAWNTIYF. This sequence joins TRBV6-2 or TRBV6-3 and TRBJ1-3; 11 nucleotides line up with TRBD1. The CDR3 consists of 14 residues. V lost 5 bases, J lost 7 bases, and 4 bases stayed unmatched. CDR1 is MNHEY and CDR2 is SVGEGT in the germline V gene.

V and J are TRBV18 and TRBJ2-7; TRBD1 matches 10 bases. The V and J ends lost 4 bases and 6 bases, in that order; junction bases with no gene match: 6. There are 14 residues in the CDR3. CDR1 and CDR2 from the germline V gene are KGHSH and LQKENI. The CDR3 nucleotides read TGTGCCAGCTCACTCCGGGACAGGGGATCCGAGCAGTACGTC. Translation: CASSLRDRGSEQYV.

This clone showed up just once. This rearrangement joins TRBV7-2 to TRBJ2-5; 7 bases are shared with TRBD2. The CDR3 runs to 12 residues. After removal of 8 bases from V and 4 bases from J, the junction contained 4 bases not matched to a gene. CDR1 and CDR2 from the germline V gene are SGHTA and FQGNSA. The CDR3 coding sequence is TGTGCCAGCTCCGGACTAGGAGAGACCCAGTACTTC. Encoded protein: CASSGLGETQYF. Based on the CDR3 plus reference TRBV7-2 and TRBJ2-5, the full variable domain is GAGVSQSPSNKVTEKGKDVELRCDPISGHTALYWYRQSLGQGLEFLIYFQGNSAPDKSGLPSDRFSAERTGGSVSTLTIQRTQQEDSAVYLCASSGLGETQYFGPGTRLLVL.